This TCR beta chain was recovered during a study of blood T cells in healthy people across ages. In each sample, at least 6.5 million PBMCs were isolated. The V end lost 1 base, the J end lost 3 bases, and 15 bases lay between the germline ends. Germline values: CDR1 DFQATT, CDR2 SNEGSKA (reference sequence). The CDR3 extends over 16 amino acids. Primers used in a second PCR of about 7 to 11 cycles were a sample-barcoded 5' primer and a J-beta primer mix. TCRdb reprocessed the 5' RACE reads via MiXCR and lists one record per CDR3 protein. The table records some 790,000 distinct CDR3 sequences, under 35% of them present only once. The table lists this clonotype with many counts.

This receptor was identified in a woman aged 80 or older in good health. This chain connects TRBV20-1 to TRBJ1-4; maybe TRBD1 (6 bases). The specimen was blood. The DNA for the CDR3 is TGCAGTGCTAGAGTCCAACAGGGTAGGGCTAATGAAAAACTGTTTTTT. It encodes CSARVQQGRANEKLFF.